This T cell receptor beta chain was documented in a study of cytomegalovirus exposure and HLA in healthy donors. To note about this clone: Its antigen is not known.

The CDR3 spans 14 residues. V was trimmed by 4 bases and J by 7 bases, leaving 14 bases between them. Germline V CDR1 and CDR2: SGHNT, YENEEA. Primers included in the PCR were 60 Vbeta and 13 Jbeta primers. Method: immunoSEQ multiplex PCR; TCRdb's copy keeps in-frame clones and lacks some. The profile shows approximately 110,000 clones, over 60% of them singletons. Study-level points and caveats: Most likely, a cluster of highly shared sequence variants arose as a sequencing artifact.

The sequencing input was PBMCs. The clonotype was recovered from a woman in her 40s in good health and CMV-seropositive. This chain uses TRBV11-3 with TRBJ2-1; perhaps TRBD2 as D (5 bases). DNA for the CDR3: TGTGCCAGCAGCTCAAATAGCGACGCGAATGAGCAGTTCTTC. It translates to CASSSNSDANEQFF. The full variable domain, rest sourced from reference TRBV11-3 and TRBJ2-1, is EAGVVQSPRYKIIEKKQPVAFWCNPISGHNTLYWYLQNLGQGPELLIRYENEEAVDDSQLPKDRFSAERLKGVDSTLKIQPAELGDSAVYLCASSSNSDANEQFFGPGTRLTVL.